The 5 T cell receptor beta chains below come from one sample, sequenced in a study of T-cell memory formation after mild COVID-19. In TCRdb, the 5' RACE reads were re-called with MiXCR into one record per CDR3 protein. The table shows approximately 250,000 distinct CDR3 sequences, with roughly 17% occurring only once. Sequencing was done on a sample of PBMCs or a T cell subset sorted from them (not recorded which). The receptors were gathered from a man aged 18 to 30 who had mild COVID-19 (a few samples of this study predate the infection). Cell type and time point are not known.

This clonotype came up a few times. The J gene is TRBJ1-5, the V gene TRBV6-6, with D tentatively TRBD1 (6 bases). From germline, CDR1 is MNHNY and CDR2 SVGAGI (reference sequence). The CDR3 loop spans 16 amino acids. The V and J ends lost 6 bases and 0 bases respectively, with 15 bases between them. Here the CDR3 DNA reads TGTGCCAGCAGCAGAACTCGACAGGATAGCAATCAGCCCCAGCATTTT. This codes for CASSRTRQDSNQPQHF.

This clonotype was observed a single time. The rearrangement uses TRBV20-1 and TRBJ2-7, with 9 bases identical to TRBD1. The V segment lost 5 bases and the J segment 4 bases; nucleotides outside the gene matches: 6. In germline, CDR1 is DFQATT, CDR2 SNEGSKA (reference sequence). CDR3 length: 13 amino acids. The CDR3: CSAVDRGGYEQYV. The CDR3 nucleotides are TGCAGTGCTGTTGACAGGGGGGGGTACGAGCAGTACGTC.

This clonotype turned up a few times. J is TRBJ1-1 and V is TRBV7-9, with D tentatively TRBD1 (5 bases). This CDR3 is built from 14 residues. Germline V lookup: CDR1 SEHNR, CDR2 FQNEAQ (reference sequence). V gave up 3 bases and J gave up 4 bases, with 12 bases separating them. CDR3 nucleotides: TGTGCCAGCAGCTTTGGGCAGGGAGTCACTGAAGCTTTCTTT. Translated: CASSFGQGVTEAFF.

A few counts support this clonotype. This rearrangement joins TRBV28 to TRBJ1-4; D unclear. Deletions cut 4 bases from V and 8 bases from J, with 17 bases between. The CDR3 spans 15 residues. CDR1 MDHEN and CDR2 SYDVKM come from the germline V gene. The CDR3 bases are TGTGCCAGCAGTTCCACGGCAACGCGACGGGAAAAACTGTTTTTT. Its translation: CASSSTATRREKLFF.

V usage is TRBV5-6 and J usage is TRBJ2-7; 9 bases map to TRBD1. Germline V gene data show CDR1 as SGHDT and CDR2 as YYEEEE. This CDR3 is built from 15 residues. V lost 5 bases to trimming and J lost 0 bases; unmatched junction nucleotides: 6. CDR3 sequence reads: CASRRRDRVSYEQYV. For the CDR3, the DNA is TGTGCCAGCAGGCGCCGGGACAGGGTCTCCTACGAGCAGTACGTC.